This T cell receptor beta chain came from a study of CD8+ T cells in alopecia areata. Specified treatment: oral pan-JAK inhibitor, 5-10 mg twice daily. About this clone itself: Its specificity is unknown.

Study-level results: Besides other cells, scalp samples also yield sequences of resident alphabeta T cells from normal skin.

Extracted from the samples, RNA was reverse transcribed into cDNA to serve as the sequencing template. Assay: immunoSEQ multiplex PCR; the TCRdb copy retains only in-frame clones and omits some. The table has approximately 170,000 clones, approximately 62% seen once. V shed 4 bases and J 5 bases; nucleotides not matched to a gene: 4. The CDR3 is 13 residues long. The germline V gene has CDR1 KGHSH and CDR2 LQKENI. The sequence was obtained from a human donor with alopecia areata. The V and J genes are TRBV18 and TRBJ1-1; 7 bases map to TRBD1. The material sequenced was CD4+ T cells sorted from blood, taken at week 24, from a patient treated with tofacitinib. This CDR3 reads CASSQDRETEAFF. The CDR3 DNA reads TGTGCCAGCTCACAAGACAGGGAAACTGAAGCTTTCTTT.